This passage covers 30 T cell receptor beta chains from one sample sequenced in a study of cytomegalovirus exposure and HLA in healthy donors (dated 2017 in TCRdb). The library was produced with the immunoSEQ multiplex PCR assay. For the multiplex PCR, a mixture combining 60 forward primers for TCR Vbeta segments and 13 reverse primers for TCR Jbeta segments was used. The table comes from immuneACCESS by way of TCRdb, which keeps in-frame sequences with V and J called. Part of the clones is missing from these tables; in studies checked, under half for an unresolved V gene and the rest for unknown reasons. A total of 60,000 to 70,000 clones appear in this sample, roughly 74% of them only once. The ten top clones hold 20% to 25% of the sample. Sequencing input: PBMCs. These receptors were collected from a woman in her forties in good health and CMV-seropositive.

Concerning this clone itself: One end of the junction does not line up with germline, which may come from a read error. The chain is built from TRBV6-1 and TRBJ2-7; D call uncertain. CDR3 length: 15 amino acids. CDR1 and CDR2 from the germline V gene are MNHNS and SASEGT. Here the CDR3 reads CATSDWADGPYEQYF. The CDR3 region has the DNA TGTGCCACCAGTGATTGGGCCGACGGTCCCTACGAGCAGTACTTC.

V and J are TRBV30 and TRBJ1-1, with no clear D. Deletions cut 0 bases from V and 6 bases from J, with 14 bases between. The length of the CDR3 is 14 residues. CDR1 and CDR2 from the germline V gene are GTSNPN and SVGIG (reference sequence). Here the CDR3 reads CAWSVAPRMAEAFF. In nucleotides, the CDR3 is TGTGCCTGGAGTGTAGCCCCCAGGATGGCTGAAGCTTTCTTT.

In DNA form, the CDR3 reads TGTGCCAGCAGCTATAGCGGGGGGGCCCGTGAGCAGTTCTTC. Protein product: CASSYSGGAREQFF. This chain joins TRBV5-4 and TRBJ2-1, with 11 bases matching TRBD2. This CDR3 contains 14 residues. With V trimmed by 3 bases and J by 9 bases, 5 bases remained unmatched. CDR1 and CDR2 (germline): SGHNT, YYREEE (reference sequence).

V gene TRBV7-2 combines with J gene TRBJ2-1; 7 nucleotides agree with TRBD1. Per germline, CDR1 SGHTA and CDR2 FQGNSA. The CDR3 runs 14 residues. Unmatched junction bases numbered 4, after V lost 4 bases and J lost 4 bases. The CDR3 DNA reads TGTGCCAGCAGCTCATACAGGGGTTACAATGAGCAGTTCTTC. Protein product: CASSSYRGYNEQFF.

This clone was detected once. The CDR3 bases are TGTGCCAGCAGCCCTCGACAGGGTAGAATCTCTGGAAACACCATATATTTT. This encodes CASSPRQGRISGNTIYF. This chain connects TRBV13 to TRBJ1-3, with 7 bases matching TRBD1. The CDR3 sequence is 17 residues long. V dropped 5 bases and J dropped 0; count of bases not matched to a gene: 10. Germline V gives CDR1 PRHDT, CDR2 FYEKMQ (reference sequence).

The chain couples TRBV25-1 to TRBJ1-2; D call uncertain. This CDR3 comprises 13 residues. Germline-derived CDR1 and CDR2 are MGHDK and SYGVNS. V was shortened by 2 bases and J by 4 bases, with 8 bases between the two germline ends. CDR3 amino acids: CASSEDIVYGYTF. The CDR3 region has the DNA TGTGCCAGCAGTGAAGACATTGTCTATGGCTACACCTTC.

Points on this clone: One end of the junction fails to match germline, which may point to a read error. The chain couples TRBV7-9 to TRBJ1-3, with 8 bases lining up with TRBD1. Germline-derived CDR1 and CDR2 are SEHNR and FQNEAQ (reference sequence). The CDR3 length is 15 residues. The CDR3 nucleotides read TGTTCCAGCAGCTCCGGGACAGGCAATCAAAACACCATATATTTT. This codes for CSSSSGTGNQNTIYF.

This clone was counted a single time. J is TRBJ2-1 and V is TRBV19; 9 bases map to TRBD2. CDR1 is LNHDA and CDR2 is SQIVND in the germline V gene (reference sequence). The CDR3 has 15 amino acids. The J segment lost 0 bases and the V segment lost 3 bases, leaving 0 bases of the junction unmatched. The DNA of the CDR3 is TGTGCCAGTAGTATTAGCGGGGGCTCCTACAATGAGCAGTTCTTC. Its protein is CASSISGGSYNEQFF.

This clone showed up just a few times. The rearrangement joins TRBV6-6 to TRBJ1-4; D is possibly TRBD1 (5 bases). Germline values: CDR1 MNHNY, CDR2 SVGAGI (reference sequence). V was pared by 7 bases and J by 7 bases, with 16 bases between. This CDR3 contains 14 residues. CDR3 nucleotides: TGTGCCAGCAACCTCCGGGGGTTGGGTGAAAAACTGTTTTTT. Amino acids: CASNLRGLGEKLFF.

The J gene is TRBJ1-3, the V gene TRBV10-2, with TRBD1 matching over 7 bases. The CDR3 runs to 16 residues. In germline, CDR1 is WSHSY, CDR2 SAAADI. V was pared by 3 bases and J by 6 bases, with 11 bases of the junction left unmatched. As DNA, the CDR3 is TGCGCCAGCAGTGACCCCGGGACCAGGGGGGTAAACACCATATATTTT. Translated, it gives CASSDPGTRGVNTIYF.

This clone was counted only a few times. The chain employs TRBV30 and TRBJ1-4, with D uncertain. CDR1 is GTSNPN, CDR2 SVGIG, per germline (reference sequence). Trimming took off 4 bases at V and 3 bases at J, with 12 bases between the two ends. The CDR3 is 14 residues long. Here the CDR3 reads CAWTGSSPNEKLFF. CDR3 sequence (DNA): TGTGCCTGGACTGGGAGTTCTCCTAATGAAAAACTGTTTTTT.

The J gene is TRBJ1-6, the V gene TRBV30, with D uncertain. The CDR3 extends over 12 amino acids. CDR1 and CDR2 from the germline V gene are GTSNPN and SVGIG (reference sequence). The V and J ends lost 0 bases and 6 bases respectively, with 3 bases between them. CDR3 DNA: TGTGCCTGGAGTGTTATTAATTCACCCCTCCACTTT. It specifies CAWSVINSPLHF.

This clone was counted only a few times. V usage is TRBV29-1 and J usage is TRBJ1-4; 8 bases map to TRBD1. V trimming: 5 bases; J trimming: 7 bases; junction bases outside the gene matches: 6. The CDR3 spans 13 residues. CDR1 and CDR2 from the germline V gene are SQVTM and ANQGSEA. The CDR3 is CSVSQGAGEKLFF. The CDR3 DNA reads TGCAGCGTTTCCCAGGGGGCAGGTGAAAAACTGTTTTTT.

There are a few counts of this clone. CDR3 residues: CASSFGTGKTDTQYF. The CDR3 DNA follows: TGTGCCAGCAGCTTTGGGACAGGGAAAACAGATACGCAGTATTTT. This sequence joins TRBV7-3 and TRBJ2-3; 9 nucleotides line up with TRBD1. CDR1 is SGHTA, CDR2 FQGTGA, per germline. The CDR3 totals 15 residues. After removal of 3 bases from V and 3 bases from J, the junction contained 4 bases not matched to a gene.

This sequence joins TRBV7-2 and TRBJ1-1, with D possibly matching TRBD1 (5 bases). V was clipped by 2 bases and J by 3 bases, with 13 bases between them. There are 15 residues in the CDR3. Germline-derived CDR1 and CDR2 are SGHTA and FQGNSA. For the CDR3, the DNA is TGTGCCAGCAGCTTACAGGGTATGGAGTACACTGAAGCTTTCTTT. It specifies CASSLQGMEYTEAFF.

The chain links TRBV4-3 to TRBJ2-1; 8 bases line up with TRBD1. The CDR3 totals 16 residues. Germline V gene data show CDR1 as LGHNA and CDR2 as YSLEER. J was trimmed by 6 bases and V by 3 bases; bases with no gene match: 10. The CDR3 DNA is TGCGCCAGCAGCCATGCCAGGACAGGGTTAGGCAATGAGCAGTTCTTC. Its translation is CASSHARTGLGNEQFF.

The chain carries TRBV19 and TRBJ2-1, with D perhaps matching TRBD1 (5 bases). This CDR3 comprises 14 residues. Trimming took off 3 bases at V and 0 bases at J, with 6 bases between the two ends. Germline V gene sequence: CDR1 LNHDA, CDR2 SQIVND (reference sequence). CDR3 loop: CASSIDSSYNEQFF. The CDR3 coding sequence is TGTGCCAGTAGTATTGACAGCTCCTACAATGAGCAGTTCTTC.

The genes are TRBV5-1 and TRBJ1-1; no clear D gene. The V and J ends lost 0 bases and 0 bases respectively, with 6 bases between them. The length of the CDR3 is 14 residues. From germline, CDR1 is SGHRS and CDR2 YFSETQ. The CDR3 here is CASSLVSLNTEAFF. Here the CDR3 DNA reads TGCGCCAGCAGCTTGGTTAGTTTGAACACTGAAGCTTTCTTT. Complete variable domain (other parts from reference TRBV5-1 and TRBJ1-1): KAGVTQTPRYLIKTRGQQVTLSCSPISGHRSVSWYQQTPGQGLQFLFEYFSETQRNKGNFPGRFSGRQFSNSRSEMNVSTLELGDSALYLCASSLVSLNTEAFFGQGTRLTVV.

This chain's CDR3 is CASREGQGNQPQHF. The DNA of the CDR3 is TGCGCCAGCAGGGAAGGACAGGGGAATCAGCCCCAGCATTTT. The chain employs TRBV23-1 and TRBJ1-5, with TRBD1 matching 9 bases. TRBV23-1 is an ORF; its function is uncertain. This CDR3 is 14 amino acids long. The junction had 4 bases not matched to a gene; V was cut back by 6 bases and J by 4 bases.

The J gene is TRBJ2-3, the V gene TRBV5-1; 9 bases match TRBD1. The CDR3 consists of 16 residues. The trim removed 0 bases at V and 1 base at J, leaving 3 bases unmatched. Germline CDR1 SGHRS, CDR2 YFSETQ. The DNA of the CDR3 is TGCGCCAGCAGCTTGGGGGGACAGGGAGGCACAGATACGCAGTATTTT. It translates to CASSLGGQGGTDTQYF.

This clone turned up a few times. For the CDR3, the DNA is TGTGCCAGCAGGAGAACAGGGGGCGACTACGAGCAGTACTTC. This translates into CASRRTGGDYEQYF. V and J are TRBV6-5 and TRBJ2-7, with 9 bases aligning to TRBD1. Germline assignment: CDR1 MNHEY and CDR2 SVGAGI. The CDR3 is made up of 14 amino acids. Trimming cost V 6 bases and J 3 bases; bases outside gene matches: 6.

This clone was observed a handful of times. This chain connects TRBV5-1 to TRBJ1-5; D gene ambiguous. The CDR3 runs 14 residues. CDR1 is SGHRS and CDR2 is YFSETQ in the germline V gene. Deletions cut 0 bases from V and 7 bases from J, with 11 bases between. CDR3 sequence: CASSLALGGQPQHF. The CDR3, as DNA: TGCGCCAGCAGCTTGGCTCTCGGAGGACAGCCCCAGCATTTT. The entire variable domain, with the rest obtained from reference TRBV5-1 and TRBJ1-5, is as follows: KAGVTQTPRYLIKTRGQQVTLSCSPISGHRSVSWYQQTPGQGLQFLFEYFSETQRNKGNFPGRFSGRQFSNSRSEMNVSTLELGDSALYLCASSLALGGQPQHFGDGTRLSIL.

The rearrangement joins TRBV19 to TRBJ1-5, with D perhaps matching TRBD1 (5 bases). Germline V gives CDR1 LNHDA, CDR2 SQIVND (reference sequence). The ends were cut back, 3 bases at V and 9 bases at J, with 18 bases in the middle. This CDR3 spans 15 amino acids. CDR3 DNA: TGTGCCAGTAGTATCCCCCAGGGCCTCGGCGGGCCCCAGCATTTT. It codes for CASSIPQGLGGPQHF. The full variable domain, completed using reference TRBV19 and TRBJ1-5, is DGGITQSPKYLFRKEGQNVTLSCEQNLNHDAMYWYRQDPGQGLRLIYYSQIVNDFQKGDIAEGYSVSREKKESFPLTVTSAQKNPTAFYLCASSIPQGLGGPQHFGDGTRLSIL.

The chain employs TRBV19 and TRBJ2-6; TRBD1 might be the D (5 bases). Germline CDR1 is LNHDA and CDR2 is SQIVND (reference sequence). There are 17 residues in the CDR3. V was clipped by 5 bases and J by 0 bases, with 14 bases between them. The CDR3 protein is CASSPEQVSSGANVLTF. CDR3 DNA sequence: TGTGCCAGTAGTCCGGAACAGGTTAGCTCTGGGGCCAACGTCCTGACTTTC.

The genes are TRBV2 and TRBJ1-6, with a possible D match to TRBD1 (5 bases). This CDR3 is built from 16 residues. CDR1 and CDR2 from the germline V gene are SNHLY and FYNNEI. V gave up 6 bases and J gave up 0 bases, with 12 bases separating them. CDR3 coding DNA: TGTGCCAGCAGGAGACAGCCGAGCTCCTATAATTCACCCCTCCACTTT. Amino acids: CASRRQPSSYNSPLHF.

J is TRBJ1-2 and V is TRBV6-1; possible D gene TRBD1, 6 bases. The CDR3 extends over 15 amino acids. V shed 5 bases and J shed 8 bases, with 21 bases lying between them. Looked up from germline, CDR1 is MNHNS and CDR2 is SASEGT. CDR3 protein: CASSILTGRDGGYTF. In DNA, the CDR3 is TGTGCCAGCAGTATCTTGACAGGCCGCGACGGGGGCTACACCTTC.

This clone was observed once. V and J are TRBV5-1 and TRBJ2-7; 9 nucleotides match TRBD2. CDR1 and CDR2 (germline): SGHRS, YFSETQ. The ends lost 2 bases at V and 2 bases at J; junction bases unmatched: 2. CDR3 length: 14 residues. The CDR3 DNA sequence: TGCGCCAGCAGCTTTACTAGCGGGCCCTACGAGCAGTACTTC. It codes for CASSFTSGPYEQYF.

In this sample, this clone turned up once. This rearrangement joins TRBV7-3 to TRBJ1-2, with 8 bases lining up with TRBD1. Per the germline V gene, CDR1 is SGHTA and CDR2 is FQGTGA. This CDR3 is built from 15 residues. V gave up 5 bases and J gave up 8 bases; unmatched junction bases: 13. CDR3 nucleotides: TGTGCCAGCAGCCCAACGGGGCCAGGGGGCCAAGGCTACACCTTC. As protein: CASSPTGPGGQGYTF.

This clone appeared a few times. The J gene is TRBJ1-4, the V gene TRBV6-5, with TRBD1 identical over 9 bases. J was trimmed by 7 bases and V by 5 bases; bases with no gene match: 5. The CDR3 length is 14 residues. The germline CDR1 and CDR2 sequences are MNHEY and SVGAGI. CDR3 sequence (DNA): TGTGCCAGCAGTGAGGGGACAGGGTCTGAAAAACTGTTTTTT. The encoded protein is CASSEGTGSEKLFF.

About this clone itself: Compared with germline, one end of the junction differs, possibly owing to a read error. This sequence joins TRBV7-9 and TRBJ1-1, with a weak D call TRBD1 (6 bases). The CDR3 loop spans 13 amino acids. Germline V lookup: CDR1 SEHNR, CDR2 FQNEAQ (reference sequence). The CDR3 DNA reads as TGTTCCAGCAATCAGGGGCCAAACACTGAAGCTTTCTTT. It codes for CSSNQGPNTEAFF.